A single sample is the source of the 2 T cell receptor beta chains below, sequenced in a study of T cell responses to AZD1222 COVID-19 vaccine. Libraries were prepared by immunoSEQ multiplex PCR; TCRdb keeps only in-frame clonotypes and omits some of them. The data hold about 160,000 clones, with roughly nine tenths observed a single time. The material was peripheral blood, obtained 28 days after the second AZD1222 dose. These receptors originate from an adult who received the AZD1222 COVID-19 vaccine.

This chain links TRBV2 with TRBJ1-5; weak D call: TRBD1 (5 bases). V was cut by 4 bases and J by 5 bases, with 18 bases left in between. The length of the CDR3 is 16 residues. Per germline, CDR1 SNHLY and CDR2 FYNNEI. The CDR3 here is CASSGDPRVKYQPQHF. The CDR3 nucleotides are TGTGCCAGCAGTGGTGACCCCAGGGTAAAGTATCAGCCCCAGCATTTT.

This chain uses TRBV2 with TRBJ1-5, with 9 bases that match TRBD1. The J segment lost 6 bases and the V segment lost 6 bases, leaving 3 bases of the junction unmatched. The CDR3 is 13 amino acids. Germline values: CDR1 SNHLY, CDR2 FYNNEI. The CDR3 here is CASRGTGFQPQHF. The CDR3 DNA is TGTGCCAGCAGAGGGACAGGGTTTCAGCCCCAGCATTTT.